The clone carrying this TCR beta chain was counted a few times. As yet, its antigen is unknown. CDR3 length: 11 residues. Trimming at V came to 8 bases and at J to 4 bases, leaving 2 bases not matched to a gene. CDR1 SGHNT and CDR2 YENEEA come from the germline V gene. This sample was taken from a study of cytomegalovirus exposure and HLA in healthy donors. The PCR contained 60 Vbeta and 13 Jbeta primers. In the original processing: Among the unique TCR beta chains that a later analysis counted, some 73 million in all, around 11 million were shared. Clones were sequenced by immunoSEQ multiplex PCR, and TCRdb holds only the in-frame ones, with some missing. V and J calls and clone size come straight from that table; D and trimming were deduced from the DNA. The sample lists about 120,000 clones, approximately 81% occurring once. Overall study findings and caveats: The authors assumed roughly uniform sequencing depth across donors for presence/absence analyses. An analysis that was carried out later associated approximately 17,000 TCR beta sequences with HLA alleles at 0.05 false discovery rate. Previously analyzed data showed that most TCR beta V segments were productive at a frequency of about 90% or about 30%.

The sample comprised PBMCs. The rearrangement uses TRBV11-3 and TRBJ2-7; 7 positions agree with TRBD1. The receptor's source is a man aged 25-40 years in good health and CMV-seropositive. CDR3 DNA sequence: TGTGCCAGCGGGACAGATTACGAGCAGTACTTC. Amino acids: CASGTDYEQYF.